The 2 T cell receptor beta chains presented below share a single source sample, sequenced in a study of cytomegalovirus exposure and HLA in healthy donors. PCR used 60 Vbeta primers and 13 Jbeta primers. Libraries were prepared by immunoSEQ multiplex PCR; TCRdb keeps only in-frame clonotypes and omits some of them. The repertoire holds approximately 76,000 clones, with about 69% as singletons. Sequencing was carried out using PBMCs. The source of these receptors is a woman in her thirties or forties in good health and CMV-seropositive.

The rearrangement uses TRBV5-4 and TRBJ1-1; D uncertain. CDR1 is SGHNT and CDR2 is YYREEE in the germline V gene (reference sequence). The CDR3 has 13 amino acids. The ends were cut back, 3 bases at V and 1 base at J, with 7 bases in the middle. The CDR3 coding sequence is TGTGCCAGCAGCTCCCCCAGGAACACTGAAGCTTTCTTT. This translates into CASSSPRNTEAFF.

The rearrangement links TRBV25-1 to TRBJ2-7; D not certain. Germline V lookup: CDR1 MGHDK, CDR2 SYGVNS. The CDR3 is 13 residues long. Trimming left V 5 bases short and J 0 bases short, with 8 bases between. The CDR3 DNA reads TGTGCCAGCAGTTCGGGTGACTCCTACGAGCAGTACTTC. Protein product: CASSSGDSYEQYF.